This TCR beta chain originates from a study of T cell responses to AZD1222 COVID-19 vaccine. General study findings and limits: Possibly, clonal diversity was underestimated; donors were largely white British and included more females. Repertoire sampling was restricted to post-peak T cell response timepoints.

Germline lookup yields CDR1 SNHLY and CDR2 FYNNEI. This CDR3 comprises 14 residues. V shed 7 bases and J 0 bases; nucleotides not matched to a gene: 5. For this clone: What it binds is not known.

Measured with immunoSEQ multiplex PCR; TCRdb has only the in-frame clones, and not every one. The sample yields over 150,000 clones, around 87% seen once. The clonotype originates from an adult who received the AZD1222 COVID-19 vaccine. The sequenced sample was peripheral blood, obtained 28 days after the second AZD1222 dose. The J gene is TRBJ1-2, the V gene TRBV2, with 7 bases lining up with TRBD1. The CDR3 DNA reads TGTGCCAGCACCCAAGACAGGGCTAACTATGGCTACACCTTC. This sequence encodes CASTQDRANYGYTF.